This T cell receptor (beta chain) was obtained from a study of cytomegalovirus exposure and HLA in healthy donors. General study points: There were some public TCRs occurring in many donors, but most TCR sequences were rare.

Clones were sequenced by immunoSEQ multiplex PCR, and TCRdb holds only the in-frame ones, with some missing. The table has about 56,000 clones, 93% seen once. Trimming took 10 bases from V and 3 from J, leaving 10 bases between them. The CDR3 length is 13 residues. CDR1 is MDHEN, CDR2 SYDVKM, per germline. Points on this clone: Antigen unknown.

The rearrangement uses TRBV28 and TRBJ1-6; D may be TRBD1 (5 bases). Sequenced: PBMCs. This receptor was taken from a woman aged 18-30 years in good health and CMV-seropositive. In DNA form, the CDR3 reads TGTGCCACGGGGGGGTTCTATAATTCACCCCTCCACTTT. Translated, it gives CATGGFYNSPLHF.